The 12 T cell receptor beta chains given below trace back to one sample, sequenced in a study of blood T cell repertoires in COVID-19. Here immunoSEQ multiplex PCR was the method, and the copy in TCRdb shows in-frame clones only, minus some. The table shows over 250,000 clones, with roughly 90% occurring only once. Sequencing was done on a sample of PBMCs or T cells enriched from blood (not recorded which). Receptors originate from a man aged 35 to 55 who had recovered from COVID-19.

This sequence joins TRBV5-3 and TRBJ2-1; TRBD2 agrees at 14 bases. TRBV5-3 has ORF status, its function being uncertain. The CDR3 has 17 residues. The J segment lost 4 bases and the V segment lost 4 bases, leaving 7 bases of the junction unmatched. In DNA form, the CDR3 reads TGTGCCAGAAGCGGACCGGGACTAGCGGGAGCGTACAATGAGCAGTTCTTC. Its translation: CARSGPGLAGAYNEQFF.

The DNA for the CDR3 is TGTGCCAGCAGCTTTATAAAACAGGGGGCCGCAACTAATGAAAAACTGTTTTTT. Residues: CASSFIKQGAATNEKLFF. The chain employs TRBV7-6 and TRBJ1-4, with 9 bases lining up with TRBD1. Germline V gene sequence: CDR1 SGHVS, CDR2 FNYEAQ. V trimming: 3 bases; J trimming: 0 bases; junction bases outside the gene matches: 8. This CDR3 comprises 18 residues.

J is TRBJ2-5 and V is TRBV19; TRBD2 aligns across 10 bases. V trimming: 9 bases; J trimming: 5 bases; junction bases outside the gene matches: 9. This CDR3 has 14 residues. The germline gives CDR1 LNHDA, CDR2 SQIVND (reference sequence). CDR3 sequence (DNA): TGTGCCAGCGGAACTAGCGGGAAGAGGGAGACCCAGTACTTC. Its protein is CASGTSGKRETQYF.

J is TRBJ1-2 and V is TRBV3-1 (or the pseudogene TRBV3-2); TRBD1 agrees at 9 bases. V was clipped by 3 bases and J by 2 bases; unmatched bases: 10. The CDR3 has 17 amino acids. Germline CDR1 is LGHDT and CDR2 is YNNKEL (reference sequence). The CDR3 protein is CASSHLGTGKRNYGYTF. The DNA for the CDR3 is TGTGCCAGCAGCCATCTCGGGACAGGGAAAAGGAACTATGGCTACACCTTC.

This chain links TRBV6-5 with TRBJ2-5; 7 positions match TRBD2. Germline CDR1 is MNHEY and CDR2 is SVGAGI. The V segment lost 8 bases and the J segment 2 bases; nucleotides outside the gene matches: 11. This CDR3 is built from 15 residues. DNA for the CDR3: TGTGCCAGCCCCATCCTAGCGGATGATCAAGAGACCCAGTACTTC. Protein product: CASPILADDQETQYF.

V and J are TRBV5-8 and TRBJ1-5; TRBD1 matches 12 bases. Germline CDR1 reads SGHTS; CDR2 reads YDEGEE. CDR3 size: 15 residues. The V and J ends lost 3 bases and 10 bases, in that order; junction bases with no gene match: 8. The DNA of the CDR3 is TGTGCCAGCAGCTCGGGACAGGGGGCTCTCGATCCCCAGCATTTT. Translating it yields CASSSGQGALDPQHF. Full variable domain (missing parts from reference TRBV5-8 and TRBJ1-5): EAGVTQSPTHLIKTRGQQATLRCSPISGHTSVYWYQQALGLGLQFLLWYDEGEERNRGNFPPRFSGRQFPNYSSELNVNALELEDSALYLCASSSGQGALDPQHFGDGTRLSIL.

The chain couples TRBV5-1 to TRBJ1-4; D not certain. The CDR3 has 15 residues. Trimming removed 2 bases from V and 3 bases from J, with 11 bases in between. Per the germline V gene, CDR1 is SGHRS and CDR2 is YFSETQ. This chain's CDR3 is CASSFVGEPNEKLFF. CDR3 DNA sequence: TGCGCCAGCAGCTTTGTTGGGGAGCCTAATGAAAAACTGTTTTTT.

The V and J genes are TRBV10-2 and TRBJ2-7, with 7 positions matching TRBD2. The CDR3 totals 15 residues. Trimming at V came to 3 bases and at J to 6 bases, leaving 11 bases not matched to a gene. Germline V gene data show CDR1 as WSHSY and CDR2 as SAAADI. The DNA for the CDR3 is TGCGCCAGCAGTGAATGGGGGACTACCTCTTCCGAGCAGTACTTC. Its translation: CASSEWGTTSSEQYF.

The rearrangement uses TRBV3-1 (or the pseudogene TRBV3-2) and TRBJ1-1, with TRBD1 matching 8 bases. With V trimmed by 3 bases and J by 4 bases, 10 bases remained unmatched. The CDR3 spans 16 residues. The germline CDR1 and CDR2 sequences are LGHDT and YNNKEL (reference sequence). Here the CDR3 DNA reads TGTGCCAGCAGCCATAGTGTTACAGGGGGGGCCACTGAAGCTTTCTTT. Its protein is CASSHSVTGGATEAFF.

This chain uses TRBV6-2 or TRBV6-3 with TRBJ2-1; 8 positions agree with TRBD2. The V gene's germline CDR1 is MNHEY and CDR2 SVGEGT. This CDR3 contains 15 residues. The trim removed 4 bases at V and 9 bases at J, leaving 11 bases unmatched. DNA of the CDR3: TGTGCCAGCAGTTTCGGACTAGCCGGTACATCTGAGCAGTTCTTC. Protein: CASSFGLAGTSEQFF.

The chain couples TRBV7-8 to TRBJ2-1; 9 bases align to TRBD2. V was clipped by 5 bases and J by 2 bases; unmatched bases: 4. Germline CDR1 reads SGHVS; CDR2 reads FQNEAQ. The CDR3 runs to 15 residues. CDR3 sequence: CASSRLAATYNEQFF. CDR3 coding DNA: TGTGCCAGCAGCCGACTAGCGGCTACCTACAATGAGCAGTTCTTC.

The chain carries TRBV6-2 or TRBV6-3 and TRBJ1-2; D is uncertain. In germline, CDR1 is MNHEY, CDR2 SVGEGT. V was trimmed by 7 bases and J by 0 bases, leaving 15 bases between them. The CDR3 extends over 15 amino acids. DNA for the CDR3: TGTGCCAGCACCCCGAGGCTCATGGCTAACTATGGCTACACCTTC. This gives the protein CASTPRLMANYGYTF.